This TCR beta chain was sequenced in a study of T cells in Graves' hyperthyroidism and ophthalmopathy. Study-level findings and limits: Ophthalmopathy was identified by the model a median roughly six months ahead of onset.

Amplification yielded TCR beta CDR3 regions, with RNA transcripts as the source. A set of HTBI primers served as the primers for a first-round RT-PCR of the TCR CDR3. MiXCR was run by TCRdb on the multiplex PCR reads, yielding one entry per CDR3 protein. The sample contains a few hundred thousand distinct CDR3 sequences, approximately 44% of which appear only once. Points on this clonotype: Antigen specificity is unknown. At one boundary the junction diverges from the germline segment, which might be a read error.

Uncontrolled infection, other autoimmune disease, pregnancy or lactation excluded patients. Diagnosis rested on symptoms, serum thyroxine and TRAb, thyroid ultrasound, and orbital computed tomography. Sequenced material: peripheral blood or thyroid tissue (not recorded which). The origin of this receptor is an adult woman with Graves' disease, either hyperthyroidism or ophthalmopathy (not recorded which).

This chain's CDR3 is CASSLGWGFYNEQFF. CDR3 in DNA: TGTGCCAGCAGCTTGGGTTGGGGTTTCTACAATGAGCAGTTCTTC. The V and J genes are TRBV5-1 and TRBJ2-1; D not resolved. The germline gives CDR1 SGHRS, CDR2 YFSETQ. CDR3 length: 15 residues.